One and the same sample provided the 21 T cell receptor beta chains below, sequenced in a study of cytomegalovirus exposure and HLA in healthy donors. PCR used 60 Vbeta primers and 13 Jbeta primers. Sequencing used immunoSEQ multiplex PCR; TCRdb keeps in-frame clones, though not all of them. Of 98,000 or so clones in the sample, 76% are singletons; the top ten hold roughly 2%. The sequencing input was PBMCs. These receptors were obtained from a man aged 35 to 55 in good health and CMV-seronegative.

The chain has TRBV28 and TRBJ1-2, with D unclear. This CDR3 has 16 residues. Trimming took off 7 bases at V and 4 bases at J, with 22 bases between the two ends. Germline values: CDR1 MDHEN, CDR2 SYDVKM. The DNA of the CDR3 is TGTGCCAGCACTACCCCCGGGGATAGACGGTTCTATGGCTACACCTTC. It is translated as CASTTPGDRRFYGYTF.

This sequence joins TRBV6-5 and TRBJ1-2, with a tentative D call TRBD1 (6 bases). The CDR3 extends over 14 amino acids. CDR1 is MNHEY, CDR2 SVGAGI, per germline. Trimming cost V 5 bases and J 3 bases, with 13 bases left between them. CDR3: CASSPRQDHYGYTF. The DNA for the CDR3 is TGTGCCAGCAGTCCGCGACAGGACCACTATGGCTACACCTTC.

The chain couples TRBV25-1 to TRBJ1-3; D not resolved. The CDR3 contains 14 residues. The V end was cut by 1 base, the J end by 1 base, with 5 bases between. Germline loops: CDR1 MGHDK, CDR2 SYGVNS. CDR3 in DNA: TGTGCCAGCAGTGAATCGGGTTCTGGAAACACCATATATTTT. It codes for CASSESGSGNTIYF.

The V gene is TRBV7-9, the J gene TRBJ2-5; no reliable D call. Germline V CDR1 and CDR2: SEHNR, FQNEAQ (reference sequence). The CDR3 consists of 13 residues. The CDR3 sequence: CATSPWLQETQYF. The CDR3 region has the DNA TGTGCGACCAGCCCGTGGCTCCAAGAGACCCAGTACTTC.

In regard to this clone: The germline gene is not matched at one end of the junction; a read error may be the cause. The genes are TRBV7-9 and TRBJ2-7, with D possibly TRBD1 on 5 matching bases. Germline CDR1 SEHNR, CDR2 FQNEAQ (reference sequence). The CDR3 length is 13 residues. CDR3 in DNA: TGTTCCAGCAGGGAACGGAGCTCCTACGAGCAGTACTTC. This translates into CSSRERSSYEQYF.

The CDR3 DNA follows: TGTGCCAGCAGCGCTAGCGGGAGGACAGATACGCAGTATTTT. The encoded protein is CASSASGRTDTQYF. The gene calls are TRBV9 and TRBJ2-3; TRBD2 matches at 11 bases. This CDR3 comprises 14 residues. After removal of 3 bases from V and 3 bases from J, the junction contained 0 bases not matched to a gene. The germline gives CDR1 SGDLS, CDR2 YYNGEE. The full variable domain, its missing parts supplied by reference TRBV9 and TRBJ2-3, is DSGVTQTPKHLITATGQRVTLRCSPRSGDLSVYWYQQSLDQGLQFLIQYYNGEERAKGNILERFSAQQFPDLHSELNLSSLELGDSALYFCASSASGRTDTQYFGPGTRLTVL.

V usage is TRBV4-3 and J usage is TRBJ2-2, with 7 positions matching TRBD1. After removal of 0 bases from V and 3 bases from J, the junction contained 4 bases not matched to a gene. The CDR3 runs 16 residues. Germline V CDR1 and CDR2: LGHNA, YSLEER. This CDR3 reads CASSQEMDRYTGELFF. Here the CDR3 DNA reads TGCGCCAGCAGCCAAGAGATGGACAGGTACACCGGGGAGCTGTTTTTT.

In the case of this clone: The sample holds other DNA sequences that translate to the same CDR3. The chain couples TRBV7-8 to TRBJ2-7; TRBD2 matches at 9 bases. From germline, CDR1 is SGHVS and CDR2 FQNEAQ. The CDR3 extends over 17 amino acids. V gave up 1 base and J gave up 3 bases; unmatched junction bases: 10. The CDR3 DNA reads TGTGCCAGCAGCTTAGGGGGACTAGCCCGAAGTTTCTACGAGCAGTACTTC. Protein: CASSLGGLARSFYEQYF.

The rearrangement joins TRBV6-7 to TRBJ1-4; 8 bases are shared with TRBD1. TRBV6-7 is designated an ORF whose function remains uncertain. This CDR3 has 17 amino acids. The trim removed 4 bases at V and 3 bases at J, leaving 10 bases unmatched. As DNA, the CDR3 is TGTGCCAGCAGTTGGCTTCCAGGGGGCCCGTCTAATGAAAAACTGTTTTTT. This encodes CASSWLPGGPSNEKLFF.

The chain combines TRBV7-9 with TRBJ2-1; 9 nucleotides line up with TRBD2. CDR3 length equals 12 residues. The trim removed 3 bases at V and 9 bases at J, leaving 0 bases unmatched. In germline, CDR1 is SEHNR, CDR2 FQNEAQ (reference sequence). The CDR3 is CASSFSGGEQFF. CDR3 DNA: TGTGCCAGCAGCTTTAGCGGGGGTGAGCAGTTCTTC.

This clone was picked up a small number of times. The genes are TRBV5-6 and TRBJ1-2, with 10 positions matching TRBD1. Unmatched junction bases numbered 5, after V lost 4 bases and J lost 2 bases. Per the germline V gene, CDR1 is SGHDT and CDR2 is YYEEEE. The CDR3 length is 15 residues. This CDR3 reads CASSPGDRGNYGYTF. The CDR3 DNA is TGTGCCAGCAGCCCAGGGGACAGGGGAAACTATGGCTACACCTTC.

The chain carries TRBV9 and TRBJ1-2; D perhaps matches TRBD1 (6 bases). The CDR3 is 12 residues long. V was trimmed by 4 bases and J by 8 bases, leaving 12 bases between them. Germline CDR1 SGDLS, CDR2 YYNGEE. CDR3 region: CASSTTGGGYTF. CDR3 nucleotides: TGTGCCAGCAGCACTACTGGGGGCGGCTACACCTTC.

Worth noting for this clone: The same CDR3 is also encoded by other DNA sequences in this sample. The V gene is TRBV6-1, the J gene TRBJ2-7; TRBD2 might be the D (6 bases). The ends were cut back, 2 bases at V and 4 bases at J, with 15 bases in the middle. The length of the CDR3 is 15 residues. CDR1 is MNHNS, CDR2 SASEGT, per germline. CDR3 protein: CASSENWGLGYEQYF. CDR3 DNA sequence: TGTGCCAGCAGTGAAAATTGGGGACTCGGGTACGAGCAGTACTTC.

This rearrangement joins TRBV14 to TRBJ2-5; 8 bases align to TRBD2. The J call may be mistaken, given a closer DNA end match to TRBJ2-7. Germline loops: CDR1 SGHDN, CDR2 FVKESK. The CDR3 is made up of 14 amino acids. CDR3 sequence: CASRPAGVTYEQYF. The CDR3 DNA is TGTGCCAGCAGGCCAGCGGGAGTCACCTACGAGCAGTACTTC.

The chain links TRBV19 to TRBJ2-3; D perhaps matches TRBD2 (7 bases). Germline CDR1 is LNHDA and CDR2 is SQIVND (reference sequence). CDR3 size: 13 residues. The ends were cut back, 6 bases at V and 9 bases at J, with 16 bases in the middle. CDR3 in DNA: TGTGCCAGTAGGCGGGGGCCGTCGGGGACGCAGTATTTT. Encoded protein: CASRRGPSGTQYF.

This clone was seen once. This chain connects TRBV6-5 to TRBJ2-4; 7 nucleotides match TRBD1. The V gene's germline CDR1 is MNHEY and CDR2 SVGAGI. Trimming removed 6 bases from V and 0 bases from J; junction bases left unmatched: 5. CDR3 length: 15 amino acids. The CDR3 region is CASRRDSIAKNIQYF. The CDR3 DNA sequence: TGTGCCAGCAGAAGGGACAGCATAGCCAAAAACATTCAGTACTTC.

The chain links TRBV5-4 to TRBJ1-6, with 10 bases matching TRBD1. V lost 9 bases, J lost 13 bases, and 22 bases stayed unmatched. CDR3 length equals 17 residues. The germline CDR1 and CDR2 sequences are SGHNT and YYREEE (reference sequence). In nucleotides, the CDR3 is TGTGCCACTTCAATTGACCCGACAGGGGGCGGTGGGGGGCCCCTCCACTTT. This gives the protein CATSIDPTGGGGGPLHF.

The chain recombines TRBV6-5 with TRBJ1-2; TRBD1 matches 8 bases. The length of the CDR3 is 11 residues. Trimming at V came to 9 bases and at J to 6 bases, leaving 3 bases not matched to a gene. Germline V gives CDR1 MNHEY, CDR2 SVGAGI. The CDR3: CASKQGDGYTF. CDR3 in DNA: TGTGCCAGTAAACAGGGGGATGGCTACACCTTC.

This sequence joins TRBV9 and TRBJ2-3, with D unclear. CDR1 and CDR2 from the germline V gene are SGDLS and YYNGEE. V was pared by 0 bases and J by 1 base, with 6 bases between. The CDR3 covers 14 residues. CDR3 region: CASSVGPGTDTQYF. CDR3 nucleotides: TGTGCCAGCAGCGTAGGGCCAGGCACAGATACGCAGTATTTT.

The chain uses TRBV5-6 and TRBJ2-6; D not certain. Trimming cost V 7 bases and J 0 bases, with 11 bases left between them. Germline-derived CDR1 and CDR2 are SGHDT and YYEEEE. This CDR3 is built from 15 residues. The CDR3 reads CASALRRSGANVLTF. The CDR3 bases are TGTGCCAGCGCCTTGCGGCGCTCTGGGGCCAACGTCCTGACTTTC.

In this sample, this clone turned up once. This chain links TRBV18 with TRBJ1-5; the D gene is possibly TRBD1 (6 bases). This CDR3 region has 17 residues. Per the germline V gene, CDR1 is KGHSH and CDR2 is LQKENI. Trimming pared 2 bases from V and 5 bases from J, leaving 19 bases between. In DNA, the CDR3 is TGTGCCAGCTCACCAATCGCCCCAGTTGGGGGCGATCAGCCCCAGCATTTT. This codes for CASSPIAPVGGDQPQHF.